This T cell receptor beta chain stems from a study of shared clonotypes between healthy human individuals. Positively selected for CCR7, the CD45RO-negative cells used as naive CD8 cells excluded terminally differentiated effector memory CD45RA+ cells. Deep was the level used in running the assay. TCRdb's table, derived via immunoSEQ multiplex PCR, lists solely in-frame clones and lacks some. The sample carries hundreds of thousands of clones, approximately 96% recorded once. CDR1 is SEHNR, CDR2 FQNEAQ, per germline (reference sequence). The CDR3 runs to 14 residues. Sequenced input: naive CD8+ T cells sorted from blood. The J gene is TRBJ2-5, the V gene TRBV7-9, with TRBD1 matching 7 bases. The assigned J gene may be wrong: the sequence end matches TRBJ2-7 better. This sequence originates from a woman aged 25 to 39 in good health. The CDR3 DNA reads as TGTGCCAGCAGCCCCGGGACAGCTGACTACGAGCAGTACTTC. The encoded protein is CASSPGTADYEQYF.